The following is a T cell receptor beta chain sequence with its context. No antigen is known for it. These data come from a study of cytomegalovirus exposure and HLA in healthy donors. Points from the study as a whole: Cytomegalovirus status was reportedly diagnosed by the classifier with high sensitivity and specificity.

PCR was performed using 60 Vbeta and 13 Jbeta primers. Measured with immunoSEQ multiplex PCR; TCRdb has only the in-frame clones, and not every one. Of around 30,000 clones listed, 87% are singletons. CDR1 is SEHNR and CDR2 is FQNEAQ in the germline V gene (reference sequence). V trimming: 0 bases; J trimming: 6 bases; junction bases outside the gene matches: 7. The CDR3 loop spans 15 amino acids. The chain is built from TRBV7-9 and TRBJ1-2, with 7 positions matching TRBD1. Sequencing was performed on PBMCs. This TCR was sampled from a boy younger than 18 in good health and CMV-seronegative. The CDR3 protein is CASSLALGTVHGYTF. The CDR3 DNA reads TGTGCCAGCAGCTTAGCTCTTGGGACAGTCCATGGCTACACCTTC.